The 25 T cell receptor beta chains presented below share a single source sample, sequenced in a study of OX40 agonist ivuxolimab in advanced cancers. Here immunoSEQ multiplex PCR was the method, and the copy in TCRdb shows in-frame clones only, minus some. The sample has 41,000 or so clones; around four fifths are singletons. The sequences come from CD4+ or CD8+ T cells sorted from blood, collected in a trial of the OX40 agonist ivuxolimab. The source is an adult with an advanced solid tumor such as melanoma, head and neck, liver or kidney cancer.

The rearrangement links TRBV11-2 to TRBJ2-7, with D possibly TRBD2 on 5 matching bases. Looked up from germline, CDR1 is SGHAT and CDR2 is FQNNGV. CDR3 size: 15 residues. Trimming pared 5 bases from V and 2 bases from J, leaving 16 bases between. CDR3 residues: CASSQRGLLTYEQYF. The CDR3 coding sequence is TGTGCCAGCAGCCAAAGAGGACTGTTAACCTACGAGCAGTACTTC.

The V and J genes are TRBV5-5 and TRBJ1-5; no firm D call. CDR1 is SGHKS, CDR2 YYEKEE, per germline (reference sequence). The ends were cut back, 2 bases at V and 0 bases at J, with 12 bases in the middle. The CDR3 has 16 residues. CDR3 protein: CASSFGGRYSNQPQHF. DNA for the CDR3: TGTGCCAGCAGCTTTGGTGGGAGGTATAGCAATCAGCCCCAGCATTTT.

This clone was recorded only once. The rearrangement links TRBV10-3 to TRBJ2-3; 10 nucleotides line up with TRBD1. Losses at the gene ends were 5 bases for V and 4 bases for J; bases not matched to a gene: 9. Germline CDR1 is ENHRY and CDR2 is SYGVKD. This CDR3 is 16 amino acids long. The CDR3 DNA reads as TGTGCCATCAGTACCGTTGACAGGGGGCTAGCAGATACGCAGTATTTT. It encodes CAISTVDRGLADTQYF.

The CDR3 DNA reads TGCAGTGCCCATCACGGCGTTGAGCAGTTCTTC. This gives the protein CSAHHGVEQFF. This chain links TRBV20-1 with TRBJ2-1; D is unclear. The CDR3 has 11 residues. Looked up from germline, CDR1 is DFQATT and CDR2 is SNEGSKA (reference sequence). V was cut by 6 bases and J by 9 bases, with 12 bases left in between.

This clone has only one observation. The gene calls are TRBV5-1 and TRBJ1-5; 9 nucleotides line up with TRBD1. Looked up from germline, CDR1 is SGHRS and CDR2 is YFSETQ. The trim removed 5 bases at V and 0 bases at J, leaving 3 bases unmatched. This CDR3 spans 15 amino acids. Written as DNA, the CDR3 is TGCGCCAGCAGGCGGACAGGGGATAGCAATCAGCCCCAGCATTTT. Translated, it gives CASRRTGDSNQPQHF.

The genes are TRBV7-2 and TRBJ1-5; no definite D call. V was shortened by 2 bases and J by 8 bases, with 10 bases between the two germline ends. Germline lookup yields CDR1 SGHTA and CDR2 FQGNSA. The CDR3 is 13 residues long. CDR3 loop: CASSLYFSKPQHF. For the CDR3, the DNA is TGTGCCAGCAGCTTATACTTCTCCAAGCCCCAGCATTTT.

This chain joins TRBV2 and TRBJ2-7; D is possibly TRBD2 (5 bases). This CDR3 is 11 amino acids long. Germline V gene sequence: CDR1 SNHLY, CDR2 FYNNEI. V lost 8 bases and J lost 2, with 7 bases in between. CDR3 sequence reads: CASGSPYEQYF. In DNA form, the CDR3 reads TGTGCCAGCGGGAGCCCCTACGAGCAGTACTTC.

J is TRBJ2-1 and V is TRBV7-9; D may be TRBD2 (6 bases). The CDR3 is made up of 16 amino acids. Germline V lookup: CDR1 SEHNR, CDR2 FQNEAQ (reference sequence). Deletions cut 4 bases from V and 4 bases from J, with 17 bases between. CDR3 loop: CASSYTPGEGYNEQFF. For the CDR3, the DNA is TGTGCCAGCAGCTATACCCCGGGAGAGGGTTACAATGAGCAGTTCTTC. Full variable domain (remainder filled in from reference TRBV7-9 and TRBJ2-1): DTGVSQNPRHKITKRGQNVTFRCDPISEHNRLYWYRQTLGQGPEFLTYFQNEAQLEKSRLLSDRFSAERPKGSFSTLEIQRTEQGDSAMYLCASSYTPGEGYNEQFFGPGTRLTVL.

This clone was counted a few times. The gene calls are TRBV7-6 and TRBJ1-2; D perhaps matches TRBD1 (5 bases). Trimming took 3 bases from V and 8 from J, leaving 13 bases between them. The germline CDR1 and CDR2 sequences are SGHVS and FNYEAQ. The CDR3 is 13 residues long. The CDR3 DNA is TGTGCCAGCAGCTTGGGGACGATCTCCGGCTACACCTTC. Its protein product is CASSLGTISGYTF.

This chain links TRBV6-6 with TRBJ2-7; 11 bases match TRBD1. The V segment lost 2 bases and the J segment 4 bases; nucleotides outside the gene matches: 4. The CDR3 runs to 15 residues. The germline V gene encodes CDR1 MNHNY and CDR2 SVGAGI (reference sequence). CDR3 residues: CASSYAGTGGYEQYF. CDR3 coding DNA: TGTGCCAGCAGTTACGCCGGGACAGGGGGATACGAGCAGTACTTC.

The rearrangement uses TRBV11-3 and TRBJ2-5; D not certain. Germline values: CDR1 SGHNT, CDR2 YENEEA. V was pared by 3 bases and J by 4 bases, with 12 bases between. The CDR3 totals 14 residues. CDR3 sequence reads: CASSFSLVGETQYF. For the CDR3, the DNA is TGTGCCAGCAGCTTTTCGTTAGTGGGAGAGACCCAGTACTTC.

The chain is built from TRBV2 and TRBJ2-1, with D perhaps TRBD2 (5 bases). This CDR3 comprises 14 residues. The V gene's germline CDR1 is SNHLY and CDR2 FYNNEI. Trimming took 3 bases from V and 8 from J, leaving 14 bases between them. CDR3 in amino acids: CASSEEMTTHEQFF. The CDR3 DNA follows: TGTGCCAGCAGTGAGGAGATGACTACTCATGAGCAGTTCTTC.

The V gene is TRBV28, the J gene TRBJ2-5; weak D call: TRBD2 (6 bases). Deletions cut 4 bases from V and 5 bases from J, with 17 bases between. CDR1 and CDR2 from the germline V gene are MDHEN and SYDVKM. The CDR3 runs 15 residues. CDR3 region: CASSSPLGGIETQYF. As DNA, the CDR3 is TGTGCCAGCAGTTCACCCCTGGGCGGGATCGAGACCCAGTACTTC.

This chain joins TRBV2 and TRBJ2-7; no firm D call. The CDR3 has 15 amino acids. Germline assignment: CDR1 SNHLY and CDR2 FYNNEI. The V end lost 5 bases, the J end lost 0 bases, and 14 bases lay between the germline ends. The CDR3 reads CASSQPETGSYEQYF. The CDR3 DNA sequence: TGTGCCAGCAGTCAACCCGAGACGGGCTCCTACGAGCAGTACTTC. The whole variable domain, filled in from reference TRBV2 and TRBJ2-7, reads EPEVTQTPSHQVTQMGQEVILRCVPISNHLYFYWYRQILGQKVEFLVSFYNNEISEKSEIFDDQFSVERPDGSNFTLKIRSTKLEDSAMYFCASSQPETGSYEQYFGPGTRLTVT.

V gene TRBV9 combines with J gene TRBJ2-3, with 10 bases identical to TRBD2. Germline V gene lookup returns CDR1 SGDLS and CDR2 YYNGEE. CDR3 size: 18 residues. With 0 bases clipped from V and 4 bases from J, the junction kept 11 bases outside the gene matches. The CDR3 DNA sequence: TGTGCCAGCAGCGTAGCTCTTCAGCGGGAGGGCCGCGCAGATACGCAGTATTTT. Translated: CASSVALQREGRADTQYF.

The chain is built from TRBV4-3 and TRBJ2-7; 7 bases fit TRBD2. Germline loops: CDR1 LGHNA, CDR2 YSLEER. The J segment lost 5 bases and the V segment lost 2 bases, leaving 12 bases of the junction unmatched. The CDR3 runs 16 residues. The CDR3 DNA sequence: TGCGCCAGCAGCCAAATGGGAGGGACTCTTTCCAACGAGCAGTACTTC. This encodes CASSQMGGTLSNEQYF.

The chain has TRBV19 and TRBJ1-5, with no clear D. V dropped 3 bases and J dropped 0 bases, with 15 bases sitting between them. In germline, CDR1 is LNHDA, CDR2 SQIVND (reference sequence). The CDR3 length is 17 residues. As DNA, the CDR3 is TGTGCCAGTAGTATGCCTCCCGGCAGCTATAGCAATCAGCCCCAGCATTTT. This encodes CASSMPPGSYSNQPQHF.

The chain employs TRBV11-1 and TRBJ2-2; TRBD1 is a possible D gene (6 bases). Germline V CDR1 and CDR2: SGHAT, FQDESV (reference sequence). There are 16 residues in the CDR3. V was trimmed by 5 bases and J by 1 base, leaving 14 bases between them. The CDR3 loop is CASSTTRDKNTGELFF. CDR3 nucleotides: TGTGCCAGCAGCACCACCCGGGACAAGAACACCGGGGAGCTGTTTTTT. The full variable domain, with the rest looked up from reference TRBV11-1 and TRBJ2-2, is EAEVAQSPRYKITEKSQAVAFWCDPISGHATLYWYRQILGQGPELLVQFQDESVVDDSQLPKDRFSAERLKGVDSTLKIQPAELGDSAMYLCASSTTRDKNTGELFFGEGSRLTVL.

This clone was recorded a few times. The V and J genes are TRBV7-9 and TRBJ1-2; possible D gene TRBD1, 6 bases. Germline V gives CDR1 SEHNR, CDR2 FQNEAQ (reference sequence). The CDR3 runs to 12 residues. V lost 5 bases to trimming and J lost 8 bases, with 12 bases between them. CDR3 residues: CASSLGGGGYTF. As DNA, the CDR3 is TGTGCCAGCAGCCTAGGCGGGGGCGGCTACACCTTC.

Notes on this clone: One end of the junction fails to match germline, which may point to a read error. The genes are TRBV7-9 and TRBJ2-1; the D gene is possibly TRBD2 (6 bases). The germline V gene encodes CDR1 SEHNR and CDR2 FQNEAQ (reference sequence). This CDR3 has 15 residues. The CDR3 reads CASSLAALPYNEQFF. Written as DNA, the CDR3 is TGTGCCAGCAGTTTAGCGGCCCTACCCTACAATGAGCAGTTCTTC.

This clone was seen a handful of times. This chain joins TRBV28 and TRBJ1-6, with D possibly matching TRBD1 (6 bases). The CDR3 covers 16 residues. The V gene's germline CDR1 is MDHEN and CDR2 SYDVKM. Trimming cost V 6 bases and J 7 bases, with 19 bases left between them. The CDR3 region is CASRAEGGRRNSPLHF. The CDR3 bases are TGTGCCAGCAGGGCCGAGGGGGGCCGGAGGAATTCACCCCTCCACTTT.

The chain links TRBV21-1 to TRBJ2-2. TRBV21-1 corresponds to a pseudogene. This CDR3 region has 15 residues. This CDR3 reads CASSRGDIRTGELFF. CDR3 in DNA: TGTGCCAGCAGCAGGGGGGACATCCGTACCGGGGAGCTGTTTTTT.

This chain links TRBV10-3 with TRBJ1-3, with a possible D match to TRBD1 (5 bases). CDR1 and CDR2 from the germline V gene are ENHRY and SYGVKD. V dropped 3 bases and J dropped 0 bases, with 9 bases sitting between them. There are 15 residues in the CDR3. The CDR3: CAISEQEYSGNTIYF. CDR3 DNA sequence: TGTGCCATCAGTGAACAGGAGTACTCTGGAAACACCATATATTTT.

This clone appeared a single time. CDR3 sequence (DNA): TGTGCCATCAGTGAGTCGACGGGGAGGGATGAGCAGTTCTTC. Protein: CAISESTGRDEQFF. The chain employs TRBV10-3 and TRBJ2-1, with 7 bases lining up with TRBD2. Trimming removed 0 bases from V and 8 bases from J; junction bases left unmatched: 4. The CDR3 runs 14 residues. Germline V gene sequence: CDR1 ENHRY, CDR2 SYGVKD.

The chain couples TRBV6-5 to TRBJ2-3; the match to TRBD2 covers 8 bases. Germline CDR1 reads MNHEY; CDR2 reads SVGAGI. The CDR3 is 16 residues long. Unmatched junction bases numbered 8, after V lost 3 bases and J lost 3 bases. Here the CDR3 reads CASSYGAGGGTDTQYF. The CDR3 DNA reads TGTGCCAGCAGTTATGGGGCGGGAGGTGGGACAGATACGCAGTATTTT.